This T cell receptor beta chain was sequenced in a study of blood T cell repertoires in COVID-19. Study-level background: The cDNA or gDNA used as material had been derived from T cells, B-cell-depleted T cells, or PBMCs.

There are 15 residues in the CDR3. The V gene's germline CDR1 is SGHDT and CDR2 YYEEEE. The V and J ends lost 4 bases and 3 bases respectively, with 17 bases between them. The repertoire was sequenced with immunoSEQ multiplex PCR; TCRdb's copy has only in-frame clones and lacks some. The repertoire holds about 220,000 clones, with about 90% as singletons. The chain recombines TRBV5-6 with TRBJ2-7, with a weak D call TRBD1 (6 bases). Material: PBMCs or T cells enriched from blood (not recorded which). The origin of this receptor is a man under 40 who had been exposed to COVID-19. The CDR3, as DNA: TGTGCCAGCAGCGGGGACACCACACCACTCTACGAGCAGTACTTC. Its translation is CASSGDTTPLYEQYF.